This T cell receptor (beta chain) was sequenced in a study of beta chain features in type 1 diabetes. The wider study: Examined across all samples were over 85 million sorted cells.

Since all of the isolated RNA was reverse transcribed, expressed TCRB transcripts were what got sequenced. Assay: immunoSEQ multiplex PCR; the TCRdb copy retains only in-frame clones and omits some. Of about 250,000 clones in the sample, roughly an eighth were seen once. Comment on this clone: The antigen remains undetermined.

Whole-study findings and limits: In type 1 diabetes patients, VDJ junctions had fewer insertions; deletions at these junctions were more frequent. For Type 1 diabetes patients, all four CD4+ subsets carried TCRB CDR3s that were moderately but significantly shorter. For cells with high TCR expression, cDNA sequencing could yield over-representation.

V gave up 4 bases and J gave up 4 bases, with 10 bases separating them. The CDR3 is made up of 13 amino acids. Germline V gives CDR1 MNHEY, CDR2 SMNVEV (reference sequence). The sequencing sample was made of naive CD4+ T cells from blood. The receptor comes from a woman between 40 and 55 years old in good health. V usage is TRBV27 and J usage is TRBJ1-2; D gene ambiguous. The CDR3 protein is CASSSRDPYGYTF. CDR3 bases: TGTGCCAGCAGTTCGAGGGATCCCTATGGCTACACCTTC.